Following are 19 T cell receptor beta chains from one sample sequenced in a study of T cell responses to AZD1222 COVID-19 vaccine. Sequencing was performed with immunoSEQ multiplex PCR; in TCRdb, only in-frame clones are kept and a portion is missing. The sample lists roughly 93,000 clones, 85% to 90% occurring once. Here the sequenced sample was peripheral blood, taken on day 0 of AZD1222 vaccination. These receptors were obtained from an adult in good health.

V is TRBV19 and J is TRBJ2-7, with 11 positions matching TRBD1. Germline CDR1 LNHDA, CDR2 SQIVND (reference sequence). The CDR3 length is 15 residues. The V gene end was trimmed by 3 bases and the J gene end by 4 bases; junction bases not matched to a gene: 5. CDR3 nucleotides: TGTGCCAGTAGTATCGGACAGGGGGCTTTATACGAGCAGTACTTC. Translating it yields CASSIGQGALYEQYF.

This clone was seen only once. J is TRBJ1-2 and V is TRBV6-1; maybe TRBD1 (6 bases). V was cut by 1 base and J by 4 bases, with 10 bases left in between. Germline V gene sequence: CDR1 MNHNS, CDR2 SASEGT. CDR3 length: 14 amino acids. The CDR3 is CASSEDGGLYGYTF. As DNA, the CDR3 is TGTGCCAGCAGTGAAGATGGGGGGCTCTATGGCTACACCTTC.

This rearrangement joins TRBV7-8 to TRBJ2-7; D not resolved. Germline values: CDR1 SGHVS, CDR2 FQNEAQ. The V end lost 1 base, the J end lost 1 base, and 8 bases lay between the germline ends. The CDR3 has 14 amino acids. CDR3 residues: CASSLDPDSYEQYF. The CDR3 coding sequence is TGTGCCAGCAGCTTAGATCCAGATTCCTACGAGCAGTACTTC.

With respect to this clone: The junction shows a germline mismatch at one end, possibly a read error. This sequence joins TRBV7-9 and TRBJ2-7; 7 bases match TRBD2. The germline CDR1 and CDR2 sequences are SEHNR and FQNEAQ (reference sequence). The CDR3 extends over 15 amino acids. CDR3 protein: CASSLGEGLVHEQYF. DNA for the CDR3: TGTGCCAGCAGTTTAGGGGAGGGCCTTGTCCACGAGCAGTACTTC.

This chain connects TRBV5-4 to TRBJ2-3; 7 nucleotides agree with TRBD1. V was clipped by 4 bases and J by 0 bases; unmatched bases: 8. Germline V gene lookup returns CDR1 SGHNT and CDR2 YYREEE (reference sequence). The CDR3 runs to 16 residues. The CDR3 region is CASSPRQGTSTDTQYF. The CDR3 DNA reads TGTGCCAGCAGCCCTAGACAGGGTACTAGCACAGATACGCAGTATTTT.

J is TRBJ2-1 and V is TRBV24-1; 9 bases map to TRBD1. The CDR3 totals 17 residues. Per germline, CDR1 KGHDR and CDR2 SFDVKD. V shed 4 bases, J shed 3 bases, and the junction held 9 bases outside the gene matches. CDR3 sequence (DNA): TGTGCCACCAGTGACCCGGGGACAGGGATCGGCTACAATGAGCAGTTCTTC. Amino acids: CATSDPGTGIGYNEQFF.

The chain recombines TRBV3-1 (or the pseudogene TRBV3-2) with TRBJ1-6, with D perhaps TRBD1 (5 bases). V gave up 4 bases and J gave up 0 bases, with 10 bases separating them. The germline V gene has CDR1 LGHDT and CDR2 YNNKEL (reference sequence). This CDR3 has 16 residues. CDR3 sequence: CASSPGGSSYNSPLHF. The CDR3 DNA is TGTGCCAGCAGCCCGGGGGGGAGCTCCTATAATTCACCCCTCCACTTT.

The chain joins TRBV19 to TRBJ2-5, with TRBD2 as a possible D gene (7 bases). The CDR3 length is 14 residues. In germline, CDR1 is LNHDA, CDR2 SQIVND (reference sequence). V gave up 8 bases and J gave up 10 bases, with 23 bases separating them. The CDR3 DNA reads as TGTGCCAGTCGTAGACAGGCTAGCGGTGACAACCAGTACTTC. It encodes CASRRQASGDNQYF.

The genes are TRBV2 and TRBJ2-3; tentatively, D is TRBD1 or TRBD2 (5 bases each). V lost 5 bases and J 10 bases, leaving 13 bases between the germline ends. CDR3 length equals 12 residues. Per germline, CDR1 SNHLY and CDR2 FYNNEI. CDR3: CASSYGTKPQYF. In nucleotides, the CDR3 is TGTGCCAGCAGTTACGGGACCAAACCGCAGTATTTT.

This chain connects TRBV13 to TRBJ2-3; D perhaps matches TRBD2 (6 bases). Germline CDR1 PRHDT, CDR2 FYEKMQ (reference sequence). The CDR3 has 15 residues. Trimming took off 5 bases at V and 4 bases at J, with 16 bases between the two ends. The CDR3 spells CASSLGGLLPDTQYF. In DNA, the CDR3 is TGTGCCAGCAGCCTGGGAGGACTTCTGCCAGATACGCAGTATTTT.

The gene calls are TRBV18 and TRBJ2-1; a possible D gene is TRBD2 (6 bases). This CDR3 has 16 amino acids. V dropped 2 bases and J dropped 10 bases, with 21 bases sitting between them. The germline CDR1 and CDR2 sequences are KGHSH and LQKENI. The CDR3: CASSPSRASALEEQFF. The CDR3, as DNA: TGTGCCAGCTCACCAAGTCGGGCTAGCGCCCTTGAGGAGCAGTTCTTC.

The chain has TRBV2 and TRBJ2-1; 7 positions match TRBD1. After removal of 5 bases from V and 2 bases from J, the junction contained 9 bases not matched to a gene. The CDR3 spans 16 residues. Germline lookup yields CDR1 SNHLY and CDR2 FYNNEI. The CDR3: CASSLSGTAAYNEQFF. In DNA, the CDR3 is TGTGCCAGCAGTTTATCTGGGACAGCGGCCTACAATGAGCAGTTCTTC.

The chain combines TRBV19 with TRBJ2-7, with D possibly TRBD2 on 5 matching bases. This CDR3 has 15 amino acids. Trimming pared 0 bases from V and 3 bases from J, leaving 12 bases between. Germline CDR1 is LNHDA and CDR2 is SQIVND (reference sequence). The CDR3 sequence is CASSIDLSGGYEQYF. Written as DNA, the CDR3 is TGTGCCAGTAGTATAGATCTGAGCGGAGGCTACGAGCAGTACTTC. The complete variable domain, with remaining parts taken from reference TRBV19 and TRBJ2-7, reads DGGITQSPKYLFRKEGQNVTLSCEQNLNHDAMYWYRQDPGQGLRLIYYSQIVNDFQKGDIAEGYSVSREKKESFPLTVTSAQKNPTAFYLCASSIDLSGGYEQYFGPGTRLTVT.

The chain links TRBV7-3 to TRBJ2-7; 8 bases are shared with TRBD2. The CDR3 has 15 amino acids. Trimming cost V 5 bases and J 2 bases; bases outside gene matches: 8. Germline V gene data show CDR1 as SGHTA and CDR2 as FQGTGA. CDR3 nucleotides: TGTGCCAGCAGCGAGTCTAGCGGGCCTACCTACGAGCAGTACTTC. Protein: CASSESSGPTYEQYF.

This clone was seen a single time. V is TRBV18 and J is TRBJ2-7; 16 bases match TRBD2. V shed 1 base and J 5 bases; nucleotides not matched to a gene: 11. The CDR3 is 19 amino acids. CDR1 and CDR2 (germline): KGHSH, LQKENI. The CDR3 nucleotides are TGTGCCAGCTCACCACTGGGACTAGCGGGAGGGCCCCTCAGTAACGAGCAGTACTTC. It encodes CASSPLGLAGGPLSNEQYF.

V gene TRBV5-4 combines with J gene TRBJ2-1; 16 bases agree with TRBD2. The germline V gene has CDR1 SGHNT and CDR2 YYREEE (reference sequence). V dropped 4 bases and J dropped 8; count of bases not matched to a gene: 9. The CDR3 is made up of 17 amino acids. The chain's CDR3 is CASSQGLAGGLLDEQFF. The CDR3, as DNA: TGTGCCAGCAGCCAGGGACTAGCGGGAGGGCTTCTCGATGAGCAGTTCTTC.

This chain connects TRBV7-2 to TRBJ1-2, with 7 bases fitting TRBD1. Per the germline V gene, CDR1 is SGHTA and CDR2 is FQGNSA. The CDR3 sequence is 14 residues long. V was pared by 5 bases and J by 5 bases, with 8 bases of the junction left unmatched. The chain's CDR3 is CASSTGQETYGYTF. The CDR3 DNA follows: TGTGCCAGCAGCACCGGACAGGAGACTTATGGCTACACCTTC.

The rearrangement uses TRBV21-1 and TRBJ2-7. TRBV21-1 is a pseudogene locus. The length of the CDR3 is 13 residues. The CDR3: CASSKPGRAEQYF. CDR3 DNA: TGTGCCAGCAGCAAACCTGGCCGCGCCGAGCAGTACTTC.

J is TRBJ1-5 and V is TRBV28; unclear D gene. The germline CDR1 and CDR2 sequences are MDHEN and SYDVKM. The CDR3 covers 18 residues. Trimming stripped 3 bases from V and 2 bases from J, with 20 bases between. CDR3 in amino acids: CASSLAPFARNRNQPQHF. The DNA of the CDR3 is TGTGCCAGCAGTTTGGCCCCGTTTGCAAGGAATCGCAATCAGCCCCAGCATTTT. Based on the CDR3 plus reference TRBV28 and TRBJ1-5, the full variable domain is DVKVTQSSRYLVKRTGEKVFLECVQDMDHENMFWYRQDPGLGLRLIYFSYDVKMKEKGDIPEGYSVSREKKERFSLILESASTNQTSMYLCASSLAPFARNRNQPQHFGDGTRLSIL.